Listed below are T cell receptor beta chains from one sample, sequenced in a study of blood T cells in healthy people across ages. Via MiXCR, TCRdb re-called the 5' RACE reads, giving one row per CDR3 protein. This table has more than 500,000 distinct CDR3 sequences, roughly a quarter appearing once. The data were also submitted as part of a second study, on T cells of mothers and their children.

The sequencing input was blood. The receptors stem from a boy aged 2 to 10 in good health. The CDR3 runs from the conserved cysteine through the conserved F or W. The order of the fields is J gene, D gene, clone size, V gene, CDR3 protein, CDR3 DNA. A D gene is named only where the DNA matches it firmly. Not all rows give a size; the values are once, few, many and, for expanded clones, a class.

J: TRBJ2-7
D: -
size: few
V: TRBV18
CDR3: CASSLGPPGTYEQYF
DNA: TGTGCCAGCTCATTGGGCCCTCCGGGGACCTACGAGCAGTACTTC

J: TRBJ1-4
D: -
size: -
V: TRBV6-6
CDR3: CASSYSDSRTQKLFF
DNA: TGTGCCAGCAGTTACTCTGATTCAAGGACGCAGAAACTGTTTTTT

J: TRBJ2-7
D: TRBD2
size: few
V: TRBV20-1
CDR3: CSASTTSGRAYERYF
DNA: TGCAGTGCTAGTACCACTAGCGGGAGGGCCTACGAGCGGTACTTC

J: TRBJ2-3
D: TRBD2
size: -
V: TRBV7-9
CDR3: CASRTPLAPSTDTQYF
DNA: TGTGCCAGCAGGACGCCACTAGCGCCTAGCACAGATACGCAGTATTTT

J: TRBJ2-3
D: -
size: -
V: TRBV12-3/TRBV12-4
CDR3: CASSLRDPMDTQYF
DNA: TGTGCCAGCAGCCTCCGGGATCCTATGGATACGCAGTATTTT

J: TRBJ2-7
D: -
size: few
V: TRBV4-2
CDR3: CASSQSPRAESYEQYF
DNA: TGTGCCAGCAGCCAATCCCCTAGGGCAGAATCCTACGAGCAGTACTTC

J: TRBJ2-7
D: TRBD2
size: few
V: TRBV7-9
CDR3: CASTRTSGVSYEQYF
DNA: TGTGCCAGCACCAGGACTAGCGGGGTCTCCTACGAGCAGTACTTC

J: TRBJ2-4
D: TRBD2
size: -
V: TRBV2
CDR3: CASSMRLAGNIQYF
DNA: TGTGCCAGCAGTATGAGACTAGCAGGAAACATTCAGTACTTC

J: TRBJ2-7
D: TRBD1
size: -
V: TRBV12-3/TRBV12-4
CDR3: CASTNRDSVHEQYF
DNA: TGTGCCAGCACTAATCGGGACAGTGTCCACGAGCAGTACTTC

J: TRBJ2-6
D: TRBD1
size: -
V: TRBV6-1
CDR3: CASRRTGLAGANVLTF
DNA: TGTGCCAGCAGAAGGACAGGTCTCGCCGGGGCCAACGTCCTGACTTTC

J: TRBJ1-2
D: -
size: -
V: TRBV9
CDR3: CASSVGQFNYGYTF
DNA: TGTGCCAGCAGCGTAGGACAGTTTAATTATGGCTACACCTTC

J: TRBJ2-6
D: TRBD1
size: -
V: TRBV6-1
CDR3: CATDRDSSGANVLTF
DNA: TGTGCCACCGACAGGGATAGCTCTGGGGCCAACGTCCTGACTTTC

J: TRBJ1-1
D: -
size: -
V: TRBV12-3/TRBV12-4
CDR3: CASSPRPSGHTEAFF
DNA: TGTGCCAGCAGCCCTAGGCCGTCGGGACACACTGAAGCTTTCTTT

J: TRBJ2-7
D: -
size: few
V: TRBV12-5
CDR3: CASLLGHEQYF
DNA: TGTGCTAGTTTATTAGGGCACGAGCAGTACTTC

J: TRBJ1-1
D: TRBD1
size: -
V: TRBV30
CDR3: CAWGTGVDTEAFF
DNA: TGTGCCTGGGGGACAGGGGTGGACACTGAAGCTTTCTTT

J: TRBJ1-2
D: -
size: -
V: TRBV20-1
CDR3: CSARDSRQREYGYTF
DNA: TGCAGTGCTAGAGACTCCCGACAGAGGGAATATGGCTACACCTTC

J: TRBJ2-3
D: -
size: -
V: TRBV20-1
CDR3: CSARDGTRTDTQYF
DNA: TGCAGTGCTAGAGATGGAACGCGCACAGATACGCAGTATTTT

J: TRBJ1-5
D: -
size: -
V: TRBV27
CDR3: CTHVEGHQPQHF
DNA: TGTACCCACGTCGAAGGGCATCAGCCCCAGCATTTT

J: TRBJ2-1
D: -
size: few
V: TRBV6-2/TRBV6-3
CDR3: CASILGGAYNEQFF
DNA: TGTGCCAGCATTTTAGGCGGGGCTTACAATGAGCAGTTCTTC

J: TRBJ2-7
D: -
size: few
V: TRBV6-5
CDR3: CASNHVQRPYEQYF
DNA: TGTGCCAGCAACCACGTGCAGCGGCCCTACGAGCAGTACTTC